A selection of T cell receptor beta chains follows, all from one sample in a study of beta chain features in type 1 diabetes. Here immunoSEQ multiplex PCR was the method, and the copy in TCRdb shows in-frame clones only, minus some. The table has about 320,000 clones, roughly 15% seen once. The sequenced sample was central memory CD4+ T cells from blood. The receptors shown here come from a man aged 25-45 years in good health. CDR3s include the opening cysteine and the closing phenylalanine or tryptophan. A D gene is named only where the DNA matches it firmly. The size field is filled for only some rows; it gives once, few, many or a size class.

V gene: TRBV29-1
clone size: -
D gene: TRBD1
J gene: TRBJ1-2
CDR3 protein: CSVAEGQGHGYTF
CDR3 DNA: TGCAGCGTTGCCGAGGGACAGGGCCATGGCTACACCTTC

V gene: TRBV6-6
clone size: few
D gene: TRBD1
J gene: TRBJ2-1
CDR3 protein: CASSLQGTSYNEQFF
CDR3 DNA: TGTGCCAGCAGTCTACAGGGGACCTCCTACAATGAGCAGTTCTTC

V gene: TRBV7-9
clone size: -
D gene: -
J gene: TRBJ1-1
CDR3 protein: CASSKWTRQRAFF
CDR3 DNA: TGTGCCAGCAGCAAATGGACCCGACAGAGGGCTTTCTTT

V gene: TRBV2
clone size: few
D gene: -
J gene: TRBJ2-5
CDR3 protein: CASSEQIGWGETQYF
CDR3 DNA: TGTGCCAGCAGTGAACAGATAGGATGGGGGGAGACCCAGTACTTC

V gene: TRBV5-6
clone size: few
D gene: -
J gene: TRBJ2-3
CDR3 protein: CASSSMAGRSQYF
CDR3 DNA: TGTGCCAGCAGCTCCATGGCGGGGAGGTCGCAGTATTTT

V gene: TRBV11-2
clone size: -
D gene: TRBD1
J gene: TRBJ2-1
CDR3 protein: CASSLAQGAVEQFF
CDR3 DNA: TGTGCCAGCAGCTTAGCCCAGGGGGCCGTTGAGCAGTTCTTC

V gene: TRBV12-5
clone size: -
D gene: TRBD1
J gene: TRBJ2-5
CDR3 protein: CASGWGQSETQYF
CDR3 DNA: TGTGCTAGTGGTTGGGGACAGTCGGAGACCCAGTACTTC

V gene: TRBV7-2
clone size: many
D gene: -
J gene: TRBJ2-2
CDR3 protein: CASSHQWNTGELFF
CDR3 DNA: TGTGCCAGCAGCCATCAATGGAACACCGGGGAGCTGTTTTTT

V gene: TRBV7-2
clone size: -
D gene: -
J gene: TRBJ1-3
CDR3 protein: CASSPQGAGNTIYF
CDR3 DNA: TGTGCCAGCAGCCCACAGGGTGCCGGAAACACCATATATTTT

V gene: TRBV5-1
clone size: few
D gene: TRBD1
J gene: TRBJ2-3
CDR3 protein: CASSLDRGTDTQYF
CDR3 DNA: TGCGCCAGCAGCTTAGACAGGGGCACAGATACGCAGTATTTT

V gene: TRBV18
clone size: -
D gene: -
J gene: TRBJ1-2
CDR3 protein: CASSLAPGEYGYTF
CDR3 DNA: TGTGCCAGCTCACTCGCCCCCGGAGAGTATGGCTACACCTTC

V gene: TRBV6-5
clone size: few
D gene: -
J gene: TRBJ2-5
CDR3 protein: CASSYPWDNKETQYF
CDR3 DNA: TGTGCCAGCAGTTACCCCTGGGACAACAAAGAGACCCAGTACTTC

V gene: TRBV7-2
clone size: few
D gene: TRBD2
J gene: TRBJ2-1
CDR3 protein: CASSLPGLRGNEQFF
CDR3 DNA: TGTGCCAGCAGCCTCCCGGGACTACGAGGCAATGAGCAGTTCTTC

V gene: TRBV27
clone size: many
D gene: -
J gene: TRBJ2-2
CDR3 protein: CASSFETTSNTGELFF
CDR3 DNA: TGTGCCAGCAGTTTTGAAACTACGTCGAACACCGGGGAGCTGTTTTTT

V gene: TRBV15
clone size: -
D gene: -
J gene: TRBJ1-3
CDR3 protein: CATSSRTGNTIYF
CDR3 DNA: TGTGCCACCAGCAGTAGGACTGGAAACACCATATATTTT

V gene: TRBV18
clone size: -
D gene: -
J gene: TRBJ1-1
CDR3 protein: CASSLRTMNTEAFF
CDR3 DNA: TGTGCCAGCTCACTTAGGACAATGAACACTGAAGCTTTCTTT

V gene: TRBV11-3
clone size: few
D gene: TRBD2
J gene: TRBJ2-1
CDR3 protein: CASSLGGTSVYNEQFF
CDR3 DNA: TGTGCCAGCAGCTTAGGTGGGACTAGCGTTTACAATGAGCAGTTCTTC

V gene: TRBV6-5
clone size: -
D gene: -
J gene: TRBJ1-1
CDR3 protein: CASSTRQEAFF
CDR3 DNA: TGTGCCAGCAGTACCCGACAGGAAGCTTTCTTT

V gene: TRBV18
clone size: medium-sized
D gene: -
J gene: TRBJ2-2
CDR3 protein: CASSLQGLITGELFF
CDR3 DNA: TGTGCCAGCTCACTGCAGGGACTTATCACCGGGGAGCTGTTTTTT

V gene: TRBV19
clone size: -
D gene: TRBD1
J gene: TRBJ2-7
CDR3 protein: CASTPGQGTYEQYF
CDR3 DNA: TGTGCCAGTACTCCGGGACAGGGAACATACGAGCAGTACTTC

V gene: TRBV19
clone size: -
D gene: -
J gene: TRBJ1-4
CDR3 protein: CASSITQTSEKLFF
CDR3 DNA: TGTGCCAGTAGTATAACGCAGACGTCTGAAAAACTGTTTTTT

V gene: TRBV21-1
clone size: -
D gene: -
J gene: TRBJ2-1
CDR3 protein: CASSKEGDNYNEQFF
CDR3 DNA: TGTGCCAGCAGCAAAGAAGGGGACAACTACAATGAGCAGTTCTTC

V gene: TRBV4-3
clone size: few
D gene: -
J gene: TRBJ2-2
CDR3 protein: CASSRDRRPSGELFF
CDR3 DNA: TGCGCCAGCAGCCGAGATAGGCGCCCCAGCGGGGAGCTGTTTTTT